This T cell receptor beta chain came from a study of blood T cell repertoires in COVID-19 (TCRdb year 2020). About the study as a whole: Samples from collaborators originated in the United States, Italy and Spain and spanned both the acute and convalescent phases of COVID-19. The prospective study material was composed of cDNA or gDNA derived from T cells, B-cell-depleted T cells, or PBMCs. The dataset comprised deeply sampled blood TCRbeta repertoires from subjects exposed to, actively infected with, or recovered from COVID-19. The repertoires were made available in a free public database intended to serve as a resource for research on the immune response to SARS-CoV-2. The samples were drawn from two sources: the first 160 participants of the ongoing ImmuneRACE study, and 1,000 to 1,500 subjects contributed by 6 global collaborators. Sample metadata almost always included a de-identified subject ID, COVID-19 status, age in years and sex. Where HLA class I and class II types were available, the types were taken from metadata supplied by the sample provider, not from assay-based typing.

This clone occurred once. Its antigen remains undetermined. Base qualities are missing; no much larger clone stands one base away. V is pruned by 6 bases and J by 4 bases, leaving 7 bases of the junction without a gene match. CDR1 and CDR2, per the germline V gene, are MDHEN and SYDVKM. The CDR3, from cysteine to phenylalanine, totals 15 residues. The DNA shown is the 45-base CDR3, in frame from base 1. Broad study findings and their caveats: The amount of clinical and demographic metadata varied by source and participant and was provided uncurated.

A second Seattle source provided samples from volunteer blood donors who had recovered from COVID-19. Collaborating institutions collected whole blood in K2EDTA tubes following their own protocols. For TCRbeta analysis, collaborator samples were shipped as frozen whole blood, as isolated PBMCs, or as DNA extracted from either sample type. TCRbeta CDR3 regions were amplified from genomic DNA by means of the immunoSEQ Assay, a bias-controlled multiplex PCR. The study's own analysis went as follows. Nucleated cell counts per sample were estimated from amplification of reference gene primers within the assay. To quantify the absolute abundance of each unique TCRbeta CDR3 rearrangement, sequence reads were collapsed and filtered. Productive Simpson clonality was computed per sample as the square root of Simpson's diversity index over productive rearrangements. TCRdb's version of the immuneACCESS table is confined to in-frame rearrangements and falls short of the full clone set. An unresolved V gene accounts for under half of the shortfall where checked; the remainder is of unknown origin. V, J and clone size reflect that table, while D and trimming were determined from the DNA. This sample has around 150,000 clones in its table, and approximately 86% of those were observed once. 3.5% to 4% of the sample lies in the top ten.

The clonotype was recovered from a woman aged 60-70 years who had recovered from COVID-19. The sequencing sample was made of peripheral blood. This receptor chain uses TRBV28 and TRBJ1-5, and TRBD1 aligns with 9 junction nucleotides. CDR3 region: CASSRTGGANQPQHF. The DNA sequence follows: TGTGCCAGCAGCCGTACAGGGGGCGCAAATCAGCCCCAGCATTTT.